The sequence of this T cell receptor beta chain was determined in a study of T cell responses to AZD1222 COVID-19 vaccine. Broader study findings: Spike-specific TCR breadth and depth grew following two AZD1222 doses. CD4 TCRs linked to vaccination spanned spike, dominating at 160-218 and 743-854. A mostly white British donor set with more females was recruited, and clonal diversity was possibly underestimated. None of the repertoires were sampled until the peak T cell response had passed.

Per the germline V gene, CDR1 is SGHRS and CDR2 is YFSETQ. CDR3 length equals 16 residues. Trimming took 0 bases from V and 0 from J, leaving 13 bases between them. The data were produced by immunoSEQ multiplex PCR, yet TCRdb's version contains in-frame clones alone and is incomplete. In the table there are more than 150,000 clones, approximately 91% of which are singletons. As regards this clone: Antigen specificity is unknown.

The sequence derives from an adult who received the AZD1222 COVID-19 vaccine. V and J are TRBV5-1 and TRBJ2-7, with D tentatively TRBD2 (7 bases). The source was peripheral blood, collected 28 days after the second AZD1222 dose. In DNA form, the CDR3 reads TGCGCCAGCAGCTTGGCCACGGGGGGCGCCTCCTACGAGCAGTACTTC. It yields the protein CASSLATGGASYEQYF.